This T cell receptor beta chain appears in the sequencing data of a study of Graves' ophthalmopathy and Graves' hyperthyroidism. Whole-study context: No treatment had been given when peripheral blood was collected at initial diagnosis. The study's findings and limits: A classifier, a 13-signature model, separated ophthalmopathy from stable hyperthyroidism with nearly 90% sensitivity and approximately 80% specificity.

Transcripts of RNA were the source for amplifying TCR beta CDR3 regions. HTBI primers were used in a first-round RT-PCR, which preceded a second-round multiplex PCR. TCRdb reprocessed the multiplex PCR reads via MiXCR and lists one record per CDR3 protein. Of about 640,000 distinct CDR3 sequences listed, about two fifths were seen once; the top ten hold roughly 3%. About this clonotype: The target antigen is unknown.

The germline gives CDR1 SQVTM, CDR2 ANQGSEA. CDR3 length: 13 residues. The chain uses TRBV29-1 and TRBJ2-5; D is perhaps TRBD2 (6 bases). The end of the DNA fits TRBJ2-1 better, so the J call may be wrong. Sequences were obtained from peripheral blood. The sequence derives from an adult man with Graves' ophthalmopathy. Written as DNA, the CDR3 is TGCAGCGTTAATCCTGGGGGGAACAATGAGCAGTTCTTC. It specifies CSVNPGGNNEQFF.